The rows below give T cell receptor beta chains drawn from one sample of a study of blood T cells in healthy people across ages. TCRdb analysed the 5' RACE reads with MiXCR anew, one entry per CDR3 protein. This repertoire shows 650,000 to 900,000 distinct CDR3 sequences, 60% to 80% found once; its top ten account for 25% to 35%. Sequencing input: blood. The receptors derive from a man aged 25 to 45 in good health. CDR3s include the opening cysteine and the closing phenylalanine or tryptophan. A D gene is named only where the DNA matches it firmly. Clone size is given for some rows only: seen once, a few or many times, or a class if the clone is expanded.

j_gene,abundance,d_gene,v_gene,CDR3aa,CDR3nt
TRBJ1-5,NA,NA,TRBV15,CATSPGDYSNQPQHF,TGTGCCACTTCACCGGGAGATTATAGCAATCAGCCCCAGCATTTT
TRBJ1-6,few,NA,TRBV5-1,CASSLGPHNSPLHF,TGCGCCAGCAGCTTGGGGCCTCATAATTCACCCCTCCACTTT
TRBJ2-3,many,NA,TRBV29-1,CSVEGGLGPTSTDTQYF,TGCAGCGTCGAAGGTGGTCTGGGGCCCACTAGCACAGATACGCAGTATTTT
TRBJ2-5,NA,TRBD1,TRBV7-9,CASSHDRGQEGTQYF,TGTGCCAGCAGCCATGACAGGGGGCAAGAGGGGACCCAGTACTTC
TRBJ1-5,NA,NA,TRBV12-3/TRBV12-4,CASGTLSNQPQHF,TGTGCCAGCGGGACACTAAGCAATCAGCCCCAGCATTTT
TRBJ2-1,NA,NA,TRBV5-1,CASRLSRSSYNEQFF,TGCGCCAGCAGGCTAAGTCGGAGCTCCTACAATGAGCAGTTCTTC
TRBJ2-1,NA,TRBD2,TRBV20-1,CSARAASGGTNEQFF,TGCAGTGCTAGAGCTGCCAGCGGGGGGACCAATGAGCAGTTCTTC
TRBJ1-2,few,TRBD1,TRBV20-1,CSARQGDGYTF,TGCAGTGCTAGACAGGGGGATGGCTACACCTTC
TRBJ2-7,NA,NA,TRBV30,CAWSIQSPEQYF,TGTGCCTGGAGTATACAGTCCCCCGAGCAGTACTTC
TRBJ2-3,NA,TRBD1,TRBV7-2,CASSLWGQGVTDTQYF,TGTGCCAGCAGCCTTTGGGGACAGGGGGTCACAGATACGCAGTATTTT
TRBJ1-1,NA,NA,TRBV29-1,CSEHEREGTEAFF,TGTAGCGAACATGAAAGAGAGGGCACTGAAGCTTTCTTT
TRBJ2-5,once,NA,TRBV28,CASGISGTQYF,TGTGCCAGCGGGATTAGTGGGACCCAGTACTTC
TRBJ1-6,few,TRBD1,TRBV4-2,CASSQSGQGDSPLHF,TGTGCCAGCAGCCAATCGGGACAGGGGGATTCACCCCTCCACTTT
TRBJ2-5,once,TRBD1,TRBV20-1,CSAPTGSYQETQYF,TGCAGTGCGCCGACAGGGTCGTACCAAGAGACCCAGTACTTC
TRBJ1-5,NA,NA,TRBV7-6,CAGSLGDNQPQHF,TGTGCCGGCAGCTTAGGTGACAATCAGCCCCAGCATTTT
TRBJ1-1,NA,NA,TRBV7-9,CASSIRQEAFF,TGTGCCAGCAGCATACGACAGGAGGCTTTCTTT
TRBJ1-1,few,NA,TRBV25-1,CASSESQGLTEAFF,TGTGCCAGCAGTGAATCCCAGGGGCTCACTGAAGCTTTCTTT
TRBJ2-3,few,NA,TRBV10-3,CAIGSGPSGDTQYF,TGTGCCATTGGTAGCGGACCCTCGGGAGATACGCAGTATTTT
TRBJ1-2,NA,TRBD1,TRBV7-9,CASSLGQRDYTF,TGTGCCAGCAGCTTGGGACAGAGAGACTACACCTTC
TRBJ2-7,NA,NA,TRBV10-3,CAISDETPNYEQYF,TGTGCCATCAGTGATGAGACACCTAACTACGAGCAGTACTTC
TRBJ2-4,NA,NA,TRBV4-2,CASSEGPKNIQYF,TGTGCCAGCAGCGAGGGGCCCAAAAACATTCAGTACTTC
TRBJ2-1,NA,TRBD2,TRBV6-5,CASSRGLAGNNEQFF,TGTGCCAGCAGCCGAGGACTAGCGGGCAACAATGAGCAGTTCTTC
TRBJ2-3,NA,TRBD2,TRBV5-1,CASNWRAGGPEETDTQYF,TGCGCCAGCAATTGGAGAGCGGGGGGCCCCGAAGAGACAGATACGCAGTATTTT
TRBJ1-2,few,NA,TRBV12-3/TRBV12-4,CASSFPGANGYTF,TGTGCCAGCAGTTTCCCAGGGGCAAACGGCTACACCTTC
TRBJ2-3,NA,TRBD2,TRBV3-1,CASSQDLSGGHTQYF,TGTGCCAGCAGCCAAGATCTGAGCGGGGGGCATACGCAGTATTTT
TRBJ2-1,NA,TRBD1,TRBV20-1,CSARDPGQLNYNEQFF,TGCAGTGCTAGAGATCCGGGACAGCTCAACTACAATGAGCAGTTCTTC
TRBJ2-5,NA,NA,TRBV7-8,CASSVRTAEGEQYF,TGTGCCAGCAGCGTAAGGACAGCCGAGGGTGAGCAGTACTTC
TRBJ2-1,NA,TRBD2,TRBV13,CASSLSGLAGARNEQFF,TGTGCCAGCAGCTTATCAGGACTAGCGGGGGCGCGGAATGAGCAGTTCTTC
TRBJ2-6,NA,NA,TRBV10-3,CAILPGAGANVLTF,TGTGCCATCTTGCCAGGGGCTGGGGCCAACGTCCTGACTTTC
TRBJ2-5,NA,NA,TRBV11-1,CASSLDGGKGTPNEQYF,TGTGCCAGCAGCTTAGATGGGGGAAAGGGGACCCCCAATGAGCAGTACTTC
TRBJ2-3,few,NA,TRBV9,CASSHGTQGDRGDTQYF,TGTGCCAGCAGCCACGGGACACAGGGAGATAGAGGCGATACGCAGTATTTT
TRBJ2-3,NA,TRBD2,TRBV28,CASSKTSGDSDTQYF,TGTGCCAGCAGCAAGACTAGCGGGGATTCAGATACGCAGTATTTT
TRBJ2-6,NA,NA,TRBV6-5,CASSYSNRGANVLTF,TGTGCCAGCAGTTACTCGAACAGGGGGGCCAACGTCCTGACTTTC
TRBJ2-2,many,NA,TRBV5-1,CASSLQEGAGELFF,TGCGCCAGCAGCTTACAGGAGGGGGCCGGGGAGCTGTTTTTT
TRBJ2-7,NA,NA,TRBV4-3,CAGSQELRTYEQYF,TGCGCCGGCAGCCAAGAGTTGCGGACCTACGAGCAGTACTTC
TRBJ2-3,few,NA,TRBV20-1,CSAEYQGTDTQYF,TGCAGTGCTGAGTATCAGGGCACAGATACGCAGTATTTT
TRBJ2-3,few,NA,TRBV7-2,CASSLIPGRGDTQYF,TGTGCCAGCAGCTTAATCCCGGGGCGTGGAGATACGCAGTATTTT
TRBJ2-5,few,NA,TRBV7-2,CASSPGRNQETQYF,TGTGCCAGCAGCCCTGGGCGGAATCAAGAGACCCAGTACTTC
TRBJ2-2,NA,NA,TRBV5-1,CASSLGPVATGELFF,TGCGCCAGCAGCTTGGGTCCTGTCGCCACCGGGGAGCTGTTTTTT
TRBJ2-5,few,NA,TRBV9,CASSPRQGGKETQYF,TGTGCCAGCAGCCCCCGACAGGGCGGGAAAGAGACCCAGTACTTC
TRBJ2-4,NA,TRBD1,TRBV7-9,CASSLWDRAKNIQYF,TGTGCCAGCAGCTTATGGGACAGAGCCAAAAACATTCAGTACTTC
TRBJ2-7,NA,NA,TRBV28,CASGSQGGYPYEQYF,TGTGCCAGCGGTTCCCAAGGAGGGTATCCCTACGAGCAGTACTTC
TRBJ2-4,NA,NA,TRBV6-5,CASRTGTSLGEQYF,TGTGCCAGCAGAACGGGGACATCCCTCGGTGAGCAGTACTTC
TRBJ1-6,NA,TRBD1,TRBV28,CASRSNRQGWNSPLHF,TGTGCCAGCAGGTCAAACCGACAGGGGTGGAATTCACCCCTCCACTTT